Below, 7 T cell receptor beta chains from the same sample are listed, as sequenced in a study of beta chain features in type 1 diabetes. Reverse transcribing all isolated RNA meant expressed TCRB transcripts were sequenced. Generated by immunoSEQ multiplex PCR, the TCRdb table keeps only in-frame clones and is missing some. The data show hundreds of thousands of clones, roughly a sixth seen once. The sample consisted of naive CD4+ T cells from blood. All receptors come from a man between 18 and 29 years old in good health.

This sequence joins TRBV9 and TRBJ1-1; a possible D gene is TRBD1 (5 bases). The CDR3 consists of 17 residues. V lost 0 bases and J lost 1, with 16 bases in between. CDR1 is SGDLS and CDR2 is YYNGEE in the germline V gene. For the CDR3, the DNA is TGTGCCAGCAGCGTAGGTGGGGGTCTCTTTCAGAACACTGAAGCTTTCTTT. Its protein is CASSVGGGLFQNTEAFF.

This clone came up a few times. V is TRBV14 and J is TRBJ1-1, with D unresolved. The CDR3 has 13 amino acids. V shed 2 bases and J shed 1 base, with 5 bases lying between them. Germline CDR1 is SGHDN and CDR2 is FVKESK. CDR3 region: CASSQRGNTEAFF. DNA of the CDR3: TGTGCCAGCAGCCAACGGGGGAACACTGAAGCTTTCTTT.

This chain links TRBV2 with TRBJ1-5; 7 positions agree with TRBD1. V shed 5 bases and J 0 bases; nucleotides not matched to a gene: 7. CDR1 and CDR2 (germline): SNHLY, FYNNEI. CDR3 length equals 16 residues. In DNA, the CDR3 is TGTGCCAGCAGTCCCCGGACAGGTTCTAGCAATCAGCCCCAGCATTTT. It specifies CASSPRTGSSNQPQHF.

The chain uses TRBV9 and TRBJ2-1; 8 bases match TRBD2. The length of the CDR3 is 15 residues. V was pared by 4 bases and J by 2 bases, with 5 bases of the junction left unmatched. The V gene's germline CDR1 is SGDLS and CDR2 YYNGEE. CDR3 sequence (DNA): TGTGCCAGCAGCCTAAGCGGGAGCACCTACAATGAGCAGTTCTTC. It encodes CASSLSGSTYNEQFF.

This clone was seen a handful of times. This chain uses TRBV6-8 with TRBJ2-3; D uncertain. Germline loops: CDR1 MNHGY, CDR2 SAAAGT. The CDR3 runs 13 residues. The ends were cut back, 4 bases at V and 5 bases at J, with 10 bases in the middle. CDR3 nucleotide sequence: TGTGCCAGCAGTTCGGGTCTAGGAGATACGCAGTATTTT. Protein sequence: CASSSGLGDTQYF.

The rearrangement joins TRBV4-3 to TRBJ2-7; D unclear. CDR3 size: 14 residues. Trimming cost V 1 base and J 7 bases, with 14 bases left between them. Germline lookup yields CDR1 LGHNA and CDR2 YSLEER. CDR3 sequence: CASSQVDGVGEQYF. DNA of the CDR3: TGCGCCAGCAGCCAAGTAGATGGGGTAGGTGAGCAGTACTTC.

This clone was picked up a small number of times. This CDR3 is CASSPRDGYTF. The CDR3 region has the DNA TGTGCCAGCTCACCAAGGGATGGCTACACCTTC. The chain is built from TRBV18 and TRBJ1-2, with D unresolved. Germline CDR1 reads KGHSH; CDR2 reads LQKENI. V gave up 2 bases and J gave up 6 bases, with 4 bases separating them. The CDR3 is 11 amino acids.